The TCR beta chain under discussion was sequenced for a study of T cell responses to AZD1222 COVID-19 vaccine. Turning to this clone: Its antigen remains unknown.

Measured with immunoSEQ multiplex PCR; TCRdb has only the in-frame clones, and not every one. The table has fewer than 150,000 clones, roughly 92% seen once. Findings of the study overall: Targets within unmutated variant regions were reportedly found for nearly half of spike-specific TCRs. It was only after the peak T cell response that any repertoires were sampled. White British donors predominated, females outnumbered males, and clonal diversity was possibly underestimated.

V shed 2 bases, J shed 2 bases, and the junction held 6 bases outside the gene matches. CDR3 length equals 16 residues. Germline V gives CDR1 MRHNA, CDR2 SNTAGT. This rearrangement joins TRBV6-4 to TRBJ2-7; 10 bases agree with TRBD1. This specimen consisted of peripheral blood, obtained 28 days after the second AZD1222 dose. This TCR was recovered from an adult who received the AZD1222 COVID-19 vaccine. The CDR3 DNA reads TGTGCCAGCAGTGACCAACGGGACAGGGGAACCTACGAGCAGTACTTC. Encoded protein: CASSDQRDRGTYEQYF.